This is a list of T cell receptor beta chains from one sample in a study of T cell responses to AZD1222 COVID-19 vaccine. Generated by immunoSEQ multiplex PCR, the TCRdb table keeps only in-frame clones and is missing some. The sample has 95,000 or so clones, around nine tenths seen once. The sequences come from peripheral blood, collected on day 0 of AZD1222 vaccination. All receptors come from an adult in good health. CDR3s include the opening cysteine and the closing phenylalanine or tryptophan. A D gene is named only where the DNA matches it firmly. Some rows have no size entry. The others give once, few or many, or a class for an expanded clone.

size	V	D	J	CDR3	DNA
medium-sized	TRBV4-1	.	TRBJ2-1	CASSQGAGGHEQFF	TGCGCCAGCAGCCAAGGAGCTGGGGGTCATGAGCAGTTCTTC
.	TRBV7-9	TRBD1	TRBJ2-6	CASSTRTGTGSGANVLTF	TGTGCCAGCAGCACCAGGACAGGAACCGGCTCTGGGGCCAACGTCCTGACTTTC
.	TRBV3-1/TRBV3-2	.	TRBJ2-2	CASRTAGELFF	TGTGCCAGCCGGACAGCCGGGGAGCTGTTTTTT
.	TRBV28	.	TRBJ1-3	CASSFLGNTIYF	TGTGCCAGCAGTTTTTTGGGAAACACCATATATTTT
.	TRBV4-3	.	TRBJ2-7	CASSHYGADEQYF	TGCGCCAGCAGCCATTACGGCGCGGACGAGCAGTACTTC
.	TRBV11-3	.	TRBJ2-5	CASTTGPPETQYF	TGTGCCAGTACGACCGGGCCGCCGGAGACCCAGTACTTC
.	TRBV19	.	TRBJ2-6	CASSIDPGSGANVLTF	TGTGCCAGTAGTATAGACCCCGGCTCTGGGGCCAACGTCCTGACTTTC
.	TRBV15	.	TRBJ1-6	CATSRELVNSPLHF	TGTGCCACCAGCAGAGAGTTGGTTAATTCACCCCTCCACTTT
.	TRBV11-3	TRBD1	TRBJ2-7	CASSAVQGTSLDEQYF	TGTGCCAGCAGCGCCGTACAGGGGACAAGTTTGGACGAGCAGTACTTC
.	TRBV27	TRBD2	TRBJ2-7	CASTPGGAGAQHEQYF	TGTGCCAGCACTCCGGGGGGAGCGGGGGCCCAACACGAGCAGTACTTC
.	TRBV5-1	TRBD1	TRBJ1-5	CASSLGQGQPQHF	TGCGCCAGCAGCTTGGGACAGGGACAGCCCCAGCATTTT
.	TRBV3-1/TRBV3-2	.	TRBJ1-5	CASSQGGGDQPQHF	TGTGCCAGCAGCCAAGGGGGAGGGGATCAGCCCCAGCATTTT
.	TRBV7-3	TRBD2	TRBJ2-3	CASSLRGDSTDTQYF	TGTGCCAGCAGCTTACGGGGGGACAGCACAGATACGCAGTATTTT
.	TRBV30	.	TRBJ2-1	CAWSGMRGQYNEQFF	TGTGCCTGGAGTGGTATGCGGGGGCAATACAATGAGCAGTTCTTC
.	TRBV11-3	.	TRBJ1-3	CASSLMNLPPYSGNTIYF	TGTGCCAGCAGCTTAATGAACCTTCCCCCCTACTCTGGAAACACCATATATTTT
.	TRBV11-3	TRBD1	TRBJ1-2	CASSPRDSYGYTF	TGTGCCAGCAGCCCCCGGGACAGCTATGGCTACACCTTC
.	TRBV18	.	TRBJ1-2	CASSPVQPYGYTF	TGTGCCAGCTCACCCGTACAGCCCTATGGCTACACCTTC
once	TRBV28	TRBD1	TRBJ1-1	CATRQGEAFF	TGTGCCACCCGACAGGGCGAAGCTTTCTTT
.	TRBV7-2	.	TRBJ1-5	CASSSSRGHNQPQHF	TGTGCCAGCAGCTCCTCCCGAGGACACAATCAGCCCCAGCATTTT
.	TRBV5-5	TRBD1	TRBJ2-7	CASSFHDLTGGYEQYF	TGTGCCAGCAGCTTCCACGATTTGACAGGGGGCTACGAGCAGTACTTC
.	TRBV7-9	.	TRBJ1-3	CASSPVDGGNTIYF	TGTGCCAGCAGCCCCGTGGACGGTGGAAACACCATATATTTT
.	TRBV24-1	.	TRBJ2-3	CATSESTDTQYF	TGTGCCACCAGTGAGAGCACAGATACGCAGTATTTT
.	TRBV2	TRBD1	TRBJ1-3	CASSLDRGKDTIYF	TGTGCCAGCAGTTTGGACAGGGGAAAAGACACCATATATTTT
once	TRBV11-2	TRBD1	TRBJ1-6	CASSTGTVHSPLHF	TGTGCCAGCAGCACGGGGACAGTCCATTCACCCCTCCACTTT
.	TRBV27	.	TRBJ1-4	CASTKYGVSSLSNEKLFF	TGTGCCAGCACCAAGTACGGGGTTTCCAGTCTGTCTAATGAAAAACTGTTTTTT
once	TRBV7-6	TRBD2	TRBJ2-1	CASSLLTSGGQEQFF	TGTGCCAGCAGCTTACTGACTAGCGGGGGACAGGAGCAGTTCTTC
.	TRBV30	.	TRBJ1-5	CAWSAGWVSNQPQHF	TGTGCCTGGAGCGCCGGTTGGGTTAGCAATCAGCCCCAGCATTTT
.	TRBV6-5	.	TRBJ1-5	CASSRPDQPQHF	TGTGCCAGCAGCCGACCCGATCAGCCCCAGCATTTT
.	TRBV7-9	.	TRBJ2-1	CASTGIGAHSEQFF	TGTGCCAGCACCGGGATAGGGGCGCACAGTGAGCAGTTCTTC
.	TRBV4-2	TRBD2	TRBJ2-1	CASSHIRLADFILEQFF	TGTGCCAGCAGCCATATCAGACTAGCGGACTTCATTTTGGAGCAGTTCTTC
.	TRBV6-6	.	TRBJ1-3	CASSYSNSGNTIYF	TGTGCCAGCAGTTACTCAAACTCTGGAAACACCATATATTTT
.	TRBV27	.	TRBJ2-2	CASGQLGRHTGELFF	TGTGCCAGCGGACAGTTGGGACGGCATACCGGGGAGCTGTTTTTT
.	TRBV12-3/TRBV12-4	.	TRBJ1-6	CASSLYLRSPLHF	TGTGCCAGCAGTCTCTACCTTAGATCACCCCTCCACTTT
few	TRBV25-1	TRBD1	TRBJ1-1	CASSPRTGGITEAFF	TGTGCCAGCAGTCCCAGGACAGGGGGAATAACTGAAGCTTTCTTT
.	TRBV11-3	.	TRBJ2-2	CASSFSGPGELFF	TGTGCCAGCAGCTTTAGCGGTCCCGGGGAGCTGTTTTTT
few	TRBV5-1	TRBD1	TRBJ1-2	CASSSGQRANYGYTF	TGCGCCAGCAGCTCGGGACAGAGAGCTAACTATGGCTACACCTTC
few	TRBV5-1	TRBD1	TRBJ2-7	CACRDSSYEQYF	TGCGCCTGCCGGGACAGCTCTTACGAGCAGTACTTC
.	TRBV15	.	TRBJ1-1	CATSRDPNTEAFF	TGTGCCACCAGCAGAGATCCGAACACTGAAGCTTTCTTT
.	TRBV28	.	TRBJ2-7	CASSSNSYEQYF	TGTGCCAGCAGTTCCAATTCCTACGAGCAGTACTTC